These T cell receptor beta chains were read from a single sample in a study of cytomegalovirus exposure and HLA in healthy donors. Assay: immunoSEQ multiplex PCR; the TCRdb copy retains only in-frame clones and omits some. The sample includes approximately 140,000 clones, roughly three quarters of them seen just once. Input material: PBMCs. All receptors come from a human donor in good health. Both conserved end residues are part of each CDR3. D genes are given only for firm matches. Size is stated for part of the rows, as once, few or many counts, or as a class when the clone is expanded.

d_gene: .
j_gene: TRBJ1-2
v_gene: TRBV29-1
abundance: .
CDR3nt: TGCAGCGTCGGGGGGACGGAGTATGGCTACCCCTTC
CDR3aa: CSVGGTEYGYPF

d_gene: TRBD2
j_gene: TRBJ2-7
v_gene: TRBV2
abundance: few
CDR3nt: TGTGCCAGCGGGGGGACTAGCGGGGGGGAGGAGCAGTACTTC
CDR3aa: CASGGTSGGEEQYF

d_gene: TRBD1
j_gene: TRBJ2-3
v_gene: TRBV7-9
abundance: once
CDR3nt: TGTGCCAGCAGCTTTCACGGGCGGACAGGCGGCACAGATACGCAGTATTTT
CDR3aa: CASSFHGRTGGTDTQYF

d_gene: TRBD1
j_gene: TRBJ1-1
v_gene: TRBV19
abundance: few
CDR3nt: TGTGCCAGTAGTAGCCCACCGGGACAGGTGAACACTGAAGCTTTCTTT
CDR3aa: CASSSPPGQVNTEAFF

d_gene: TRBD2
j_gene: TRBJ2-3
v_gene: TRBV6-1
abundance: few
CDR3nt: TGTGCCAGCAGTACGACTAGCGGAACAGATACGCAGTATTTT
CDR3aa: CASSTTSGTDTQYF

d_gene: .
j_gene: TRBJ1-4
v_gene: TRBV2
abundance: .
CDR3nt: TGTGCCAGCAGTCCCGACATAACTAATGAAAAACTGTTTTTT
CDR3aa: CASSPDITNEKLFF

d_gene: TRBD1
j_gene: TRBJ1-5
v_gene: TRBV5-1
abundance: .
CDR3nt: TGCGCCAGCGGCAAGAAAAAACCACAGGGGAAGGTTGAACAGCCCCAGCATTTT
CDR3aa: CASGKKKPQGKVEQPQHF

d_gene: .
j_gene: TRBJ2-5
v_gene: TRBV5-6
abundance: .
CDR3nt: TGTGCCAGCAGCTTAAGAGGTCCAGGGAAAGAGACCCAGTACTTC
CDR3aa: CASSLRGPGKETQYF

d_gene: .
j_gene: TRBJ1-2
v_gene: TRBV30
abundance: .
CDR3nt: TGTGCCTGGAGTATACGGACAGCGGATGGCTACACCTTC
CDR3aa: CAWSIRTADGYTF

d_gene: TRBD2
j_gene: TRBJ2-1
v_gene: TRBV5-4
abundance: .
CDR3nt: TGTGCCAGCAGCTTGAGGGGCGGGAGGCAATACAATGAGCAGTTCTTC
CDR3aa: CASSLRGGRQYNEQFF

d_gene: .
j_gene: TRBJ1-1
v_gene: TRBV7-9
abundance: few
CDR3nt: TGTGCCAGCAGCTCTTTACCCTCGGACAGACAGAACACTGAAGCTTTCTTT
CDR3aa: CASSSLPSDRQNTEAFF

d_gene: TRBD1
j_gene: TRBJ2-7
v_gene: TRBV28
abundance: .
CDR3nt: TGTGCCAGCAGACCCGGGACAGGGTACCCACACGAGCAGTACTTC
CDR3aa: CASRPGTGYPHEQYF

d_gene: TRBD1
j_gene: TRBJ1-4
v_gene: TRBV7-2
abundance: .
CDR3nt: TGTGCCAGCAGCTCCCAGACAGGGCCTAATGAAAAACTGTTTTTT
CDR3aa: CASSSQTGPNEKLFF

d_gene: TRBD2
j_gene: TRBJ2-1
v_gene: TRBV9
abundance: .
CDR3nt: TGTGCCAGCAGCGTAGGGACTAGCGGTCACTACAATGAGCAGTTCTTC
CDR3aa: CASSVGTSGHYNEQFF

d_gene: .
j_gene: TRBJ1-4
v_gene: TRBV27
abundance: .
CDR3nt: TGTGCCAGCAGTTTATACAGTGCAACTAATGAAAAACTGTTTTTT
CDR3aa: CASSLYSATNEKLFF

d_gene: TRBD2
j_gene: TRBJ2-7
v_gene: TRBV13
abundance: .
CDR3nt: TGTGCCAGCAGCCCCCCCATTGGCGGGAGAGACGAGCAGTACTTC
CDR3aa: CASSPPIGGRDEQYF

d_gene: .
j_gene: TRBJ2-5
v_gene: TRBV7-9
abundance: .
CDR3nt: TGTGCCGGTCGGGGTCAGGAGACCCAGTACTTC
CDR3aa: CAGRGQETQYF

d_gene: .
j_gene: TRBJ1-1
v_gene: TRBV19
abundance: .
CDR3nt: TGTGCCAGTCAGGCCGGGAACACTGAAGCTTTCTTT
CDR3aa: CASQAGNTEAFF

d_gene: TRBD1
j_gene: TRBJ1-6
v_gene: TRBV30
abundance: .
CDR3nt: TGTGCCTGGAGGGGACAGGAGAATTCACCCCTCCACTTT
CDR3aa: CAWRGQENSPLHF

d_gene: .
j_gene: TRBJ2-1
v_gene: TRBV29-1
abundance: once
CDR3nt: TGCAGCGTTGGCGGGGATGAGCAGTTCTTC
CDR3aa: CSVGGDEQFF

d_gene: .
j_gene: TRBJ1-1
v_gene: TRBV5-6
abundance: few
CDR3nt: TGTGCCAGCTGCGGGATCCACACTGAAGCTTTCTTT
CDR3aa: CASCGIHTEAFF

d_gene: TRBD1
j_gene: TRBJ1-2
v_gene: TRBV5-6
abundance: .
CDR3nt: TGTGCCAGCAGCTCGGGTCCGAGGACAGGGTGGAACTATGGCTACACCTTC
CDR3aa: CASSSGPRTGWNYGYTF

d_gene: .
j_gene: TRBJ2-1
v_gene: TRBV7-7
abundance: .
CDR3nt: TGTGCCAGCAGCTTAGGGCAGACTAATGAGCAGTTCTTC
CDR3aa: CASSLGQTNEQFF

d_gene: .
j_gene: TRBJ2-2
v_gene: TRBV11-3
abundance: .
CDR3nt: TGTGCCAGCAGCTTATTTCAGGGGACCGGGGAGCTGTTTTTT
CDR3aa: CASSLFQGTGELFF

d_gene: .
j_gene: TRBJ1-5
v_gene: TRBV6-1
abundance: .
CDR3nt: TGTGCCAGCAGTGTTCGTCCCCTCCAATTTGCACAGGACCCTCAGCCCCAGCATTTT
CDR3aa: CASSVRPLQFAQDPQPQHF

d_gene: .
j_gene: TRBJ2-3
v_gene: TRBV27
abundance: .
CDR3nt: TGTGCCAGCAGTTTGGCCACAGGACCCCACACAGATACGCAGTATTTT
CDR3aa: CASSLATGPHTDTQYF

d_gene: TRBD1
j_gene: TRBJ2-3
v_gene: TRBV18
abundance: .
CDR3nt: TGTGCCAGCTCGCCTTCGGACAGGGCGCCGAGATATCACACAGATACGCAGTATTTT
CDR3aa: CASSPSDRAPRYHTDTQYF

d_gene: TRBD1
j_gene: TRBJ2-4
v_gene: TRBV5-1
abundance: .
CDR3nt: TGCGCCAGCAGCCCGGAGGGACAGGGGGTCCAAAACATTCAGTACTTC
CDR3aa: CASSPEGQGVQNIQYF

d_gene: TRBD1
j_gene: TRBJ1-1
v_gene: TRBV7-9
abundance: few
CDR3nt: TGTGCCAGCTCGTACAGGGGTGACACTGAAGCTTTCTTT
CDR3aa: CASSYRGDTEAFF

d_gene: TRBD1
j_gene: TRBJ1-5
v_gene: TRBV10-3
abundance: .
CDR3nt: TGTGCCATCAGTGCCGGACAGGGAGAACAGCCCCAGCATTTT
CDR3aa: CAISAGQGEQPQHF

d_gene: TRBD1
j_gene: TRBJ1-1
v_gene: TRBV10-3
abundance: .
CDR3nt: TGTGCCATCAGCCCCCACCGCCAGGGACAGATGAACACTGAAGCTTTCTTT
CDR3aa: CAISPHRQGQMNTEAFF

d_gene: TRBD2
j_gene: TRBJ2-7
v_gene: TRBV7-9
abundance: .
CDR3nt: TGTGCCAGCAGCTCTACCACGGGACTAGCGGGGAGAGAGCAGTACTTC
CDR3aa: CASSSTTGLAGREQYF

d_gene: .
j_gene: TRBJ1-3
v_gene: TRBV30
abundance: .
CDR3nt: TGTGCCTGGAGTGTACCCCCGAGAGGAAACACCATATATTTT
CDR3aa: CAWSVPPRGNTIYF